This T cell receptor (beta chain) was captured by sequencing in a study of PD-1 blockade in classical Hodgkin lymphoma. Profiled with immunoSEQ multiplex PCR; TCRdb holds only in-frame clones, not every one. This sample has under 65,000 clones, with 80% to 90% found just once. Every patient relapsed after autologous stem cell transplantation, and brentuximab vedotin exposure varied. This clone has a single count. The TCR was taken from a human donor with classical Hodgkin lymphoma. The sequencing here drew on peripheral blood mononuclear cells (PBMCs), taken at baseline.

This CDR3 reads CASSTSGGYTGELFF. CDR3 DNA sequence: TGTGCCAGCAGTACTAGCGGGGGCTACACCGGGGAGCTGTTTTTT. The chain carries TRBV2 and TRBJ2-2, with TRBD2 matching 11 bases. J lost 3 bases, V lost 5 bases, and 2 bases had no gene match. Germline values: CDR1 SNHLY, CDR2 FYNNEI. This CDR3 is 15 amino acids long.